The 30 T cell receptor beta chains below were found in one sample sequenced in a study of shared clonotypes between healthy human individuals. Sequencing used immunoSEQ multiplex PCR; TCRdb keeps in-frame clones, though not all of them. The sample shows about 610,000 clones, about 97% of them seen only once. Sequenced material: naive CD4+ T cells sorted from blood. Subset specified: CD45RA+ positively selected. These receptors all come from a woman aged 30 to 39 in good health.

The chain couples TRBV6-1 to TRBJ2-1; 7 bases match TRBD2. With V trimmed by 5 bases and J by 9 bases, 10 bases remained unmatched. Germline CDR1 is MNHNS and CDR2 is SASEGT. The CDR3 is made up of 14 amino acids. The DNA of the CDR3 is TGTGCCAGCAGTACTAGGACTAGACTCCCTGAGCAGTTCTTC. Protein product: CASSTRTRLPEQFF.

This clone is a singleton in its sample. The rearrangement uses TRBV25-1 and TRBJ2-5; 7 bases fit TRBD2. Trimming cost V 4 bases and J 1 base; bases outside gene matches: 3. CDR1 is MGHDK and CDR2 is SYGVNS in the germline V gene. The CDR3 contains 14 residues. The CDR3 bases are TGTGCCAGCAGTGGGGGACTACTCCAAGAGACCCAGTACTTC. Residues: CASSGGLLQETQYF. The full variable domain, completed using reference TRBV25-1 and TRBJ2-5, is EADIYQTPRYLVIGTGKKITLECSQTMGHDKMYWYQQDPGMELHLIHYSYGVNSTEKGDLSSESTVSRIRTEHFPLTLESARPSHTSQYLCASSGGLLQETQYFGPGTRLLVL.

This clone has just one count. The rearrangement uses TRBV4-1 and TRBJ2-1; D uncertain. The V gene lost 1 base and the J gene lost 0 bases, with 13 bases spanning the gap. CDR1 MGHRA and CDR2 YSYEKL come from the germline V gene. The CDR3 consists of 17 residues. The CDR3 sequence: CASSQVDLGISYNEQFF. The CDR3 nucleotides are TGCGCCAGCAGCCAAGTCGACCTTGGGATCTCCTACAATGAGCAGTTCTTC.

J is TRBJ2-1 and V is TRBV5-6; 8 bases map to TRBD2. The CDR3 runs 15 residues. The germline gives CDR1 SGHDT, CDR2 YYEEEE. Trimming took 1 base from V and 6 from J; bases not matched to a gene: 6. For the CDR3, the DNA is TGTGCCAGCAGCTTGCGCGGGAGGCTGATCAATGAGCAGTTCTTC. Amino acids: CASSLRGRLINEQFF.

The chain's CDR3 is CASSLAGAGVDEQYF. The DNA for the CDR3 is TGCGCCAGCAGTCTAGCGGGAGCGGGAGTGGACGAGCAGTACTTC. J is TRBJ2-7 and V is TRBV5-1; TRBD2 matches 10 bases. The CDR3 is made up of 15 amino acids. The germline CDR1 and CDR2 sequences are SGHRS and YFSETQ. Trimming at V came to 5 bases and at J to 5 bases, leaving 10 bases not matched to a gene.

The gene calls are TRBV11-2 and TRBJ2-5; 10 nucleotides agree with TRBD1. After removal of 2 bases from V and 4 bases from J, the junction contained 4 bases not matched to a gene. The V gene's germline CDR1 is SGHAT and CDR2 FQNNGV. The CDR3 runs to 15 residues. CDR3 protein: CASSLLRDRGETQYF. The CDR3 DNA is TGTGCCAGCAGCTTACTCCGGGACAGGGGAGAGACCCAGTACTTC.

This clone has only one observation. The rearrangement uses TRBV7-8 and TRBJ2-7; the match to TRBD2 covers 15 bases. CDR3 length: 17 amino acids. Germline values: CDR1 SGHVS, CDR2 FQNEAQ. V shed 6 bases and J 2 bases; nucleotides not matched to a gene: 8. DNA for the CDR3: TGTGCCAGCAGTACCGGGACTAGCGGGAGGATTACCTACGAGCAGTACTTC. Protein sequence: CASSTGTSGRITYEQYF.

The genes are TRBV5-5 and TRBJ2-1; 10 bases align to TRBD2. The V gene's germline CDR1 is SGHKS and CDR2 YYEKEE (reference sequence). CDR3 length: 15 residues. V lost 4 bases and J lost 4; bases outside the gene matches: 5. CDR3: CASSPLAGSYNEQFF. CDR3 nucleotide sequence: TGTGCCAGCAGCCCACTAGCGGGGTCTTACAATGAGCAGTTCTTC. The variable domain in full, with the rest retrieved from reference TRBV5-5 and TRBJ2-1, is DAGVTQSPTHLIKTRGQQVTLRCSPISGHKSVSWYQQVLGQGPQFIFQYYEKEERGRGNFPDRFSARQFPNYSSELNVNALLLGDSALYLCASSPLAGSYNEQFFGPGTRLTVL.

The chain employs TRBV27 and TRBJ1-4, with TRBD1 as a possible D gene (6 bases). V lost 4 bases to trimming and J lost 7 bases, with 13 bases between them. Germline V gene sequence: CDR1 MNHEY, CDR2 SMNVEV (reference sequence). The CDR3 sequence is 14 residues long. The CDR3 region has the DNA TGTGCCAGCAGTTCAGGGGTGAGAGGTGAAAAACTGTTTTTT. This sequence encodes CASSSGVRGEKLFF. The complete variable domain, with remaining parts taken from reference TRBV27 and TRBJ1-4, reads EAQVTQNPRYLITVTGKKLTVTCSQNMNHEYMSWYRQDPGLGLRQIYYSMNVEVTDKGDVPEGYKVSRKEKRNFPLILESPSPNQTSLYFCASSSGVRGEKLFFGSGTQLSVL.

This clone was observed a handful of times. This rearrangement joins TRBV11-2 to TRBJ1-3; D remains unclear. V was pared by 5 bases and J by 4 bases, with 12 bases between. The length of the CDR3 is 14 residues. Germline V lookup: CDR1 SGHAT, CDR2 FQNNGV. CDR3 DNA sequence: TGTGCCAGCAGCCTCTCCCGGCTGGGAAACACCATATATTTT. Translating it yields CASSLSRLGNTIYF.

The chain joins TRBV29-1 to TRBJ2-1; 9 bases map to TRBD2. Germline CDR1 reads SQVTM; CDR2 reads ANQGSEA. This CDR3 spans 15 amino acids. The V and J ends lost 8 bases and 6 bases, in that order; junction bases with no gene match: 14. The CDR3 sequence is CSPAGRLAETNEQFF. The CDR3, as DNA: TGCAGCCCTGCGGGTCGACTAGCGGAGACCAATGAGCAGTTCTTC.

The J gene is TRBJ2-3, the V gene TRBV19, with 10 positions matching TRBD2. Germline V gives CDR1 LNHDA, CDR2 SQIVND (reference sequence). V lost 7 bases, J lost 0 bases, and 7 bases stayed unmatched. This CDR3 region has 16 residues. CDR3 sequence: CASNPLAGGSTDTQYF. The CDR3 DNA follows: TGTGCCAGTAATCCTTTAGCGGGAGGCAGCACAGATACGCAGTATTTT.

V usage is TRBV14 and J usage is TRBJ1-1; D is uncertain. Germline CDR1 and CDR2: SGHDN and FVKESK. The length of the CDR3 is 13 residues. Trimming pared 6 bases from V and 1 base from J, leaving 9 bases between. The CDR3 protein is CASSLVSNTEAFF. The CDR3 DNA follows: TGTGCCAGCAGTCTCGTCTCGAACACTGAAGCTTTCTTT.

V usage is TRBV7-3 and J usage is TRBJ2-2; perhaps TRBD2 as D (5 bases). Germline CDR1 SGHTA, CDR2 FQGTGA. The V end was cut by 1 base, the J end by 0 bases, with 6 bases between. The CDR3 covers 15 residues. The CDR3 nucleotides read TGTGCCAGCAGCTTAAGTAGCGCGAACACCGGGGAGCTGTTTTTT. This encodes CASSLSSANTGELFF.

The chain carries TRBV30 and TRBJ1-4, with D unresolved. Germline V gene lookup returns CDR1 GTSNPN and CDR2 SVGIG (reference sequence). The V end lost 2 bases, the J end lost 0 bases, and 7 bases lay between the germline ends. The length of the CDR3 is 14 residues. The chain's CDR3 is CAWSQDATNEKLFF. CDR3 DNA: TGTGCCTGGAGTCAGGATGCAACTAATGAAAAACTGTTTTTT.

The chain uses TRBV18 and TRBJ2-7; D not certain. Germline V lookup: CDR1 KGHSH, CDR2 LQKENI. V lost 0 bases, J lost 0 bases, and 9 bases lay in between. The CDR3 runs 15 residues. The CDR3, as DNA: TGTGCCAGCTCACCACCAACGGTTAACTCCTACGAGCAGTACTTC. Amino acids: CASSPPTVNSYEQYF.

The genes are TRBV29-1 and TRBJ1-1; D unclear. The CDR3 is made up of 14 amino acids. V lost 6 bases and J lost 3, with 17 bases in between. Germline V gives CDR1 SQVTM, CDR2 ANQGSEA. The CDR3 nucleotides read TGCAGCGTCGTCCCCGGAAGACGGGACACTGAAGCTTTCTTT. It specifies CSVVPGRRDTEAFF.

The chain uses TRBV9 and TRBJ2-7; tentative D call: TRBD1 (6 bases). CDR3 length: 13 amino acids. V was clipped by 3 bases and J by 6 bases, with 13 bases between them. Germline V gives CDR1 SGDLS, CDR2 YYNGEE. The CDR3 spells CASSGPGQIEQYF. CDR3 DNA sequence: TGTGCCAGCAGCGGCCCCGGACAGATCGAGCAGTACTTC.

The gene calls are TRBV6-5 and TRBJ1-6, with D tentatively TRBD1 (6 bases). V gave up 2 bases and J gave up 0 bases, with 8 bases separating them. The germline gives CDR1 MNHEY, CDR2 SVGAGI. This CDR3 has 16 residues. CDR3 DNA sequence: TGTGCCAGCAGTTACGAGGGGGTCTCCTATAATTCACCCCTCCACTTT. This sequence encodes CASSYEGVSYNSPLHF.

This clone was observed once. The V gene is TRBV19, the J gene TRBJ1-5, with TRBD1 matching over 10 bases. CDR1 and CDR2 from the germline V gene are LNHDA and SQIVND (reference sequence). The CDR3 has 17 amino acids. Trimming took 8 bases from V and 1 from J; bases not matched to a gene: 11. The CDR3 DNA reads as TGTGCCAGTCATACTCCGGGACAGGGGAGAAGCAATCAGCCCCAGCATTTT. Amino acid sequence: CASHTPGQGRSNQPQHF.

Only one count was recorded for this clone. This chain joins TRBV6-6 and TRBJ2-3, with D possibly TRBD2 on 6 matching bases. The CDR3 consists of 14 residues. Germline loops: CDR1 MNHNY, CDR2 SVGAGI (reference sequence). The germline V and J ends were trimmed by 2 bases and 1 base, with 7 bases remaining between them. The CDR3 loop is CASSYGTRTDTQYF. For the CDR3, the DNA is TGTGCCAGCAGTTACGGGACTCGCACAGATACGCAGTATTTT.

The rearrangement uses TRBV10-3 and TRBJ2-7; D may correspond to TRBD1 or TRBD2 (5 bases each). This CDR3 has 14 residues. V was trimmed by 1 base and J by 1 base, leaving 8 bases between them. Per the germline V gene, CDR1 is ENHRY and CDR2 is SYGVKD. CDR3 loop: CAISELGPSYEQYF. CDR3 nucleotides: TGTGCCATCAGTGAGTTGGGACCATCCTACGAGCAGTACTTC.

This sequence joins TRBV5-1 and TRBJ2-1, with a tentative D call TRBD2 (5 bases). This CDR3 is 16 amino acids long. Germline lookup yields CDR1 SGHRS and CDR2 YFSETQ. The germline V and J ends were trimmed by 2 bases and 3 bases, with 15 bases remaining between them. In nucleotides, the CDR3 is TGCGCCAGCAGCTTAAATCCTAGCAGATACTACAATGAGCAGTTCTTC. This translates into CASSLNPSRYYNEQFF. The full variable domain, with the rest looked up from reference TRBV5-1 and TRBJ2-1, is KAGVTQTPRYLIKTRGQQVTLSCSPISGHRSVSWYQQTPGQGLQFLFEYFSETQRNKGNFPGRFSGRQFSNSRSEMNVSTLELGDSALYLCASSLNPSRYYNEQFFGPGTRLTVL.

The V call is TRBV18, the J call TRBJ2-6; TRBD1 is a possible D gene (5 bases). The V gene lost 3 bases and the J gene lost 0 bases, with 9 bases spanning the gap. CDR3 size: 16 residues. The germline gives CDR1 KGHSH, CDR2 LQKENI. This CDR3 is CASSPPGFSGANVLTF. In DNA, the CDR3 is TGTGCCAGCTCACCCCCAGGGTTCTCTGGGGCCAACGTCCTGACTTTC.

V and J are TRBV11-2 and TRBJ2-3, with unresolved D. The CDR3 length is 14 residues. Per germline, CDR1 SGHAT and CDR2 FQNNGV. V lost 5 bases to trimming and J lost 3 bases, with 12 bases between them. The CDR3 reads CASSPIRTTDTQYF. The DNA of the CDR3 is TGTGCCAGCAGCCCAATTAGAACGACAGATACGCAGTATTTT.

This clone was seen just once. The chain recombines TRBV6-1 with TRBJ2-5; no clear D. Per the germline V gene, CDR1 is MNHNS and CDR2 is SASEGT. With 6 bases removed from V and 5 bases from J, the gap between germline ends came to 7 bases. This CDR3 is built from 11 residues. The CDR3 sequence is CASRVGETQYF. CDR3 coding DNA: TGTGCCAGCAGGGTAGGGGAGACCCAGTACTTC.

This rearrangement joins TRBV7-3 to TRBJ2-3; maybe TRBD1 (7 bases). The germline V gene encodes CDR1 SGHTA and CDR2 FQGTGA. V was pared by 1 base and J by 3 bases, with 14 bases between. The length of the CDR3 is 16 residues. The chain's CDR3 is CASSLRGGTATDTQYF. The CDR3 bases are TGTGCCAGCAGCTTAAGAGGCGGGACAGCAACAGATACGCAGTATTTT.

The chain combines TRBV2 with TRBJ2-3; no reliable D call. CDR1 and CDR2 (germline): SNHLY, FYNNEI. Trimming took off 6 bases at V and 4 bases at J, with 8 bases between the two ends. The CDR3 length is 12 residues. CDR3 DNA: TGTGCCAGCAGAACGGATGCAGATACGCAGTATTTT. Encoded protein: CASRTDADTQYF.

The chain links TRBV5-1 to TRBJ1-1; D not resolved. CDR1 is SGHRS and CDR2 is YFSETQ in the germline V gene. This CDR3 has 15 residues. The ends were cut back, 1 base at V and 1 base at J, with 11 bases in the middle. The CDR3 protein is CASSLKPNSNTEAFF. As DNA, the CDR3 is TGCGCCAGCAGCTTGAAGCCAAATTCGAACACTGAAGCTTTCTTT.

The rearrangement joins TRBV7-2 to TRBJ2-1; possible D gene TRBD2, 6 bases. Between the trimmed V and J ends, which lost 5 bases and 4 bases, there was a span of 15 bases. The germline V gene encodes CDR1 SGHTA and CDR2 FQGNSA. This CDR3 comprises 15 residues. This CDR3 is CASSLRREPYNEQFF. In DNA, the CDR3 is TGTGCCAGCAGCCTGCGACGGGAGCCATACAATGAGCAGTTCTTC. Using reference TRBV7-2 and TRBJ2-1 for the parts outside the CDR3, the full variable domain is GAGVSQSPSNKVTEKGKDVELRCDPISGHTALYWYRQSLGQGLEFLIYFQGNSAPDKSGLPSDRFSAERTGGSVSTLTIQRTQQEDSAVYLCASSLRREPYNEQFFGPGTRLTVL.